These 19 T cell receptor beta chains share one sample of origin, sequenced in a study of quantifying T cell responses using KT2 cells. Turning to the study itself: cDNA was made from DNase-treated RNA using alpha and beta constant primers.

A single-stranded UMI oligo with SP2 sequence was ligated to cDNA 3' ends. The first PCR ran roughly 4 cycles with an equimolar RC1.1 and RC1.2 beta primer mix. TCRdb re-called the UMI-ligation and nested PCR reads through MiXCR, storing one row per CDR3 protein. The sample consists of about 53,000 distinct CDR3 sequences, around 12% of them appearing once. What was sequenced was PBMCs spiked with cells of the T cell clone KT2. Source of these receptors: a human donor.

The V call is TRBV29-1, the J call TRBJ1-5; weak D call: TRBD1 (6 bases). The CDR3 has 13 amino acids. CDR1 and CDR2 from the germline V gene are SQVTM and ANQGSEA. Trimming removed 6 bases from V and 7 bases from J, with 16 bases in between. The CDR3 sequence is CSVAPGVAQPQHF. The CDR3 DNA is TGCAGCGTAGCACCAGGGGTGGCCCAGCCCCAGCATTTT.

This clonotype showed up just a few times. The rearrangement joins TRBV30 to TRBJ2-2, with D unresolved. Germline lookup yields CDR1 GTSNPN and CDR2 SVGIG (reference sequence). Trimming removed 5 bases from V and 7 bases from J, with 11 bases in between. The CDR3 has 12 amino acids. CDR3 sequence: CAWGRIRGELFF. In nucleotides, the CDR3 is TGTGCCTGGGGCAGGATTCGCGGGGAGCTGTTTTTT.

This clonotype has just a few counts. V usage is TRBV2 and J usage is TRBJ2-3; 10 bases map to TRBD2. The CDR3 has 14 amino acids. CDR1 is SNHLY, CDR2 FYNNEI, per germline. V dropped 8 bases and J dropped 4; count of bases not matched to a gene: 6. For the CDR3, the DNA is TGTGCCAGCGATGTACTAGCGGGATCAGATACGCAGTATTTT. Protein product: CASDVLAGSDTQYF.

The chain is built from TRBV9 and TRBJ1-5, with TRBD1 as a possible D gene (5 bases). Germline-derived CDR1 and CDR2 are SGDLS and YYNGEE. V was shortened by 3 bases and J by 3 bases, with 13 bases between the two germline ends. The CDR3 length is 15 residues. The CDR3 spells CASSAGGGSNQPQHF. CDR3 DNA: TGTGCCAGCAGCGCCGGGGGGGGTTCCAATCAGCCCCAGCATTTT.

The chain recombines TRBV13 with TRBJ2-3, with 9 nucleotides matching TRBD1. The V gene end was trimmed by 8 bases and the J gene end by 5 bases; junction bases not matched to a gene: 8. Germline-derived CDR1 and CDR2 are PRHDT and FYEKMQ (reference sequence). The CDR3 has 14 amino acids. The CDR3: CASFDRGLRDTQYF. CDR3 bases: TGTGCCAGCTTCGACAGGGGGTTGAGAGATACGCAGTATTTT.

This clonotype has just a few counts. The CDR3 reads CASNQGGGYNEQFF. CDR3 DNA sequence: TGTGCCAGCAATCAGGGAGGTGGCTACAATGAGCAGTTCTTC. The rearrangement uses TRBV6-1 and TRBJ2-1; tentative D call: TRBD2 (6 bases). CDR1 and CDR2 (germline): MNHNS, SASEGT. CDR3 length equals 14 residues. The V and J ends lost 7 bases and 3 bases respectively, with 13 bases between them.

This chain connects TRBV12-3 or TRBV12-4 to TRBJ1-1, with D tentatively TRBD1 (5 bases). The CDR3 totals 16 residues. V dropped 5 bases and J dropped 5 bases, with 21 bases sitting between them. CDR3 coding DNA: TGTGCCAGCAGTCCCGCAGCCCAGATCCGGGGGACTGAAGCTTTCTTT. Translation gives CASSPAAQIRGTEAFF.

The chain recombines TRBV6-2 or TRBV6-3 with TRBJ2-1; D is uncertain. V was trimmed by 2 bases and J by 3 bases, leaving 26 bases between them. Per the germline V gene, CDR1 is MNHEY and CDR2 is SVGEGT. The CDR3 covers 20 residues. The CDR3 loop is CASSYPSYHSASSRYNEQFF. In DNA, the CDR3 is TGTGCCAGCAGTTACCCCTCTTACCACTCTGCTTCGTCACGCTACAATGAGCAGTTCTTC.

This clonotype was seen more than once but under ten times. The CDR3 reads CSANRGPGEQYF. DNA for the CDR3: TGCAGTGCGAACCGAGGACCTGGGGAGCAGTACTTC. The chain recombines TRBV20-1 with TRBJ2-7; D ambiguous. The CDR3 runs to 12 residues. In germline, CDR1 is DFQATT, CDR2 SNEGSKA (reference sequence). Between the trimmed V and J ends, which lost 6 bases and 7 bases, there was a span of 16 bases.

This chain uses TRBV7-9 with TRBJ2-7; no clear D. Germline loops: CDR1 SEHNR, CDR2 FQNEAQ (reference sequence). CDR3 size: 14 residues. Trimming took off 7 bases at V and 2 bases at J, with 15 bases between the two ends. Written as DNA, the CDR3 is TGTGCCAGCACCCCGGGCGGTTCCGCCTACGAGCAGTACTTC. It specifies CASTPGGSAYEQYF.

The chain couples TRBV13 to TRBJ2-1; 8 bases fit TRBD2. The CDR3 spans 15 residues. The V gene end was trimmed by 7 bases and the J gene end by 9 bases; junction bases not matched to a gene: 14. Germline lookup yields CDR1 PRHDT and CDR2 FYEKMQ (reference sequence). The CDR3 DNA follows: TGTGCCAGCACCCGGGGAGCGGGAGTTGGTAGTGAGCAGTTCTTC. It encodes CASTRGAGVGSEQFF. The full variable domain, completed using reference TRBV13 and TRBJ2-1, is AAGVIQSPRHLIKEKRETATLKCYPIPRHDTVYWYQQGPGQDPQFLISFYEKMQSDKGSIPDRFSAQQFSDYHSELNMSSLELGDSALYFCASTRGAGVGSEQFFGPGTRLTVL.

The V gene is TRBV6-2 or TRBV6-3, the J gene TRBJ2-3, with D unresolved. V dropped 5 bases and J dropped 3 bases, with 3 bases sitting between them. Looked up from germline, CDR1 is MNHEY and CDR2 is SVGEGT. The CDR3 is made up of 11 amino acids. Here the CDR3 reads CASSDTDTQYF. Written as DNA, the CDR3 is TGTGCCAGCAGTGATACAGATACGCAGTATTTT.

The J gene is TRBJ2-7, the V gene TRBV28, with TRBD1 matching 8 bases. V trimming: 0 bases; J trimming: 3 bases; junction bases outside the gene matches: 4. The length of the CDR3 is 15 residues. CDR1 and CDR2 (germline): MDHEN, SYDVKM. The CDR3 sequence is CASSLWGDRIYEQYF. CDR3 nucleotide sequence: TGTGCCAGCAGTTTATGGGGGGACAGGATCTACGAGCAGTACTTC.

CDR3 residues: CASRLTQRRSYNEQFF. The CDR3 DNA follows: TGTGCCAGCAGGCTCACACAGCGGAGATCCTACAATGAGCAGTTCTTC. This chain connects TRBV21-1 to TRBJ2-1. TRBV21-1 is a documented pseudogene. The CDR3 spans 16 residues.

The chain employs TRBV7-2 and TRBJ1-2, with TRBD1 matching over 7 bases. The CDR3 runs to 12 residues. Per germline, CDR1 SGHTA and CDR2 FQGNSA. Losses at the gene ends were 5 bases for V and 7 bases for J; bases not matched to a gene: 4. The CDR3 sequence: CASSQGGGGYTF. Written as DNA, the CDR3 is TGTGCCAGCAGCCAGGGGGGCGGTGGCTACACCTTC.

This clonotype was observed a few times. J is TRBJ2-3 and V is TRBV12-3 or TRBV12-4; D might be TRBD1 or TRBD2, each matching 5 bases. CDR3 length: 14 residues. V lost 5 bases, J lost 6 bases, and 15 bases lay in between. In nucleotides, the CDR3 is TGTGCCAGCAGTCCCGGGACGGGCGACGATACGCAGTATTTT. This sequence encodes CASSPGTGDDTQYF.

Only a few counts were recorded for this clonotype. J is TRBJ1-6 and V is TRBV7-2; 7 bases line up with TRBD1. The V and J ends lost 5 bases and 3 bases, in that order; junction bases with no gene match: 7. This CDR3 contains 16 residues. Germline CDR1 is SGHTA and CDR2 is FQGNSA. This chain's CDR3 is CASSLTGEGYNSPLHF. Written as DNA, the CDR3 is TGTGCCAGCAGCCTCACAGGGGAAGGCTATAATTCACCCCTCCACTTT. The full variable domain, completed using reference TRBV7-2 and TRBJ1-6, is GAGVSQSPSNKVTEKGKDVELRCDPISGHTALYWYRQSLGQGLEFLIYFQGNSAPDKSGLPSDRFSAERTGGSVSTLTIQRTQQEDSAVYLCASSLTGEGYNSPLHFGNGTRLTVT.

The rearrangement links TRBV7-9 to TRBJ2-7; TRBD2 agrees at 12 bases. Germline CDR1 and CDR2: SEHNR and FQNEAQ (reference sequence). There are 17 residues in the CDR3. Germline trimming cut 1 base from V and 1 base from J; bases unmatched to any gene: 5. This CDR3 is CASSLGLAGVPSYEQYF. The CDR3 coding sequence is TGTGCCAGCAGCTTAGGACTAGCGGGAGTCCCTTCCTACGAGCAGTACTTC. The whole variable domain, remainder taken from reference TRBV7-9 and TRBJ2-7, is DTGVSQNPRHKITKRGQNVTFRCDPISEHNRLYWYRQTLGQGPEFLTYFQNEAQLEKSRLLSDRFSAERPKGSFSTLEIQRTEQGDSAMYLCASSLGLAGVPSYEQYFGPGTRLTVT.

This clonotype was seen a few times. The CDR3 loop is CASSLRAGGNTDTQYF. The CDR3, as DNA: TGTGCCAGCAGCTTAAGAGCGGGAGGGAACACAGATACGCAGTATTTT. This chain joins TRBV7-2 and TRBJ2-3, with 10 bases identical to TRBD2. The V gene end was trimmed by 2 bases and the J gene end by 2 bases; junction bases not matched to a gene: 4. Germline values: CDR1 SGHTA, CDR2 FQGNSA. This CDR3 contains 16 residues.